This T cell receptor (beta chain) is drawn from a study of T-cell reconstitution after alpha-beta-depleted transplantation in children. General study points: After transplant, at about two months, alpha-beta T cells were reportedly derived from several hundred expanded graft clones. Fresh T-cell production supplied most of the T-cell counts and diversity seen one year after transplant. The study traced high day-60 TCRbeta diversity in some patients to surviving recipient T cells and thymic progenitors.

Unique molecular identifiers were incorporated into the prepared TCRbeta library. TCRdb recomputed calls from the PCR reads with MiXCR, one row per CDR3 protein. The repertoire holds around 440,000 distinct CDR3 sequences, with under 12% as singletons. A note on this clonotype: As yet, its antigen is unknown.

The CDR3 sequence is 14 residues long. V gave up 0 bases and J gave up 7 bases, with 10 bases separating them. The TCR sequence derives from a child aged 2 to 10 with inherited bone marrow failure, due to receive a stem cell transplant. The specimen comprised PBMCs, sampled before TCRalphabeta/CD19-depleted stem cell transplant. The rearrangement joins TRBV12-3 or TRBV12-4 to TRBJ1-5, with D unresolved. CDR3 DNA sequence: TGTGCCAGCAGTTTAGCAGGGATCTGGCAGCCCCAGCATTTT. It translates to CASSLAGIWQPQHF.